This TCR beta chain was found in a study of T cell responses to AZD1222 COVID-19 vaccine. Study-wide points: Sampling that yielded the repertoires occurred only after the peak T cell response. White British people made up most donors, females outnumbered males, and clonal diversity was possibly underestimated. Once two AZD1222 doses were given, Spike-specific TCR breadth and depth went up.

The repertoire was sequenced with immunoSEQ multiplex PCR; TCRdb's copy has only in-frame clones and lacks some. Of around 150,000 clones detected, less than 95% appear once; the ten largest clones hold around 3.5%. There are 15 residues in the CDR3. Germline CDR1 is LNHDA and CDR2 is SQIVND (reference sequence). With V trimmed by 4 bases and J by 4 bases, 5 bases remained unmatched. Concerning this clone: Its antigen is still unknown.

This chain links TRBV19 with TRBJ2-1; TRBD2 matches at 9 bases. Material: peripheral blood, obtained on day 0 of AZD1222 vaccination. The sequence was obtained from an adult in good health. The CDR3 DNA sequence: TGTGCCAGTAGTACTGAGGGACTAGCTTACAATGAGCAGTTCTTC. Translated: CASSTEGLAYNEQFF.